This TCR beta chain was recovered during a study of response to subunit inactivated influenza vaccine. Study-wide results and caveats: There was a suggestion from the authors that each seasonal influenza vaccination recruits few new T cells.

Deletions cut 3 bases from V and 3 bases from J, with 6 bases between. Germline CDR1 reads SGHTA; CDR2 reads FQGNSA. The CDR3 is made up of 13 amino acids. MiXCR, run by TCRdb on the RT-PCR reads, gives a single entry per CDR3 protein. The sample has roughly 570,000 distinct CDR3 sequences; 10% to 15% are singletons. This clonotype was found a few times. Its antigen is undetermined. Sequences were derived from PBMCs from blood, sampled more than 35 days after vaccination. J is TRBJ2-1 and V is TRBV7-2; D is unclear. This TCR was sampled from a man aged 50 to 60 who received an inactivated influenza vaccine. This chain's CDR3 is CASSFRYYNEQFF. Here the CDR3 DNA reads TGTGCCAGCAGCTTCCGATACTACAATGAGCAGTTCTTC.